These 27 T cell receptor beta chains originate from one sample sequenced in a study of CD8 T cells in Susac syndrome. Reverse transcription used about 0.5 to 1 ug RNA and random hexamers. TCRdb reanalysed the immunoSEQ multiplex PCR reads using MiXCR and keeps one entry per CDR3 protein. The sample records under 550,000 distinct CDR3 sequences, more than 70% being singletons. The sequenced sample was CD8+ T cells from PBMCs. The receptors here all came from a human donor with multiple sclerosis.

The chain is built from TRBV27 and TRBJ2-1; D unclear. V dropped 6 bases and J dropped 9 bases, with 15 bases sitting between them. Germline V lookup: CDR1 MNHEY, CDR2 SMNVEV (reference sequence). CDR3 length: 13 residues. As DNA, the CDR3 is TGTGCCAGCAGACATGGGGTGAAGGGTGAGCAGTTCTTC. Its translation is CASRHGVKGEQFF.

V usage is TRBV12-5 and J usage is TRBJ2-2; a possible D gene is TRBD1 (6 bases). CDR3 size: 17 residues. Germline-derived CDR1 and CDR2 are LGHNT and FRNRAP. Trimming left V 6 bases short and J 2 bases short, with 19 bases between. CDR3 in DNA: TGTGCTAGTGGGCCTCCATTTCGGGACAACAACACCGGGGAGCTGTTTTTT. Amino acids: CASGPPFRDNNTGELFF.

This clonotype was recorded a few times. J is TRBJ1-2 and V is TRBV6-1; D remains unclear. This CDR3 region has 15 residues. Germline V gene sequence: CDR1 MNHNS, CDR2 SASEGT. V lost 0 bases and J 3 bases, leaving 11 bases between the germline ends. The CDR3 reads CASSEAPAAHYGYTF. DNA for the CDR3: TGTGCCAGCAGTGAAGCCCCTGCAGCCCACTATGGCTACACCTTC.

This clonotype was found a few times. The gene calls are TRBV6-6 and TRBJ2-5; TRBD1 or TRBD2 may be the D gene (5 bases each). The germline gives CDR1 MNHNY, CDR2 SVGAGI (reference sequence). The ends were cut back, 3 bases at V and 4 bases at J, with 9 bases in the middle. The CDR3 extends over 13 amino acids. In nucleotides, the CDR3 is TGTGCCAGCAGTTATTTGGGGGTAGAGACCCAGTACTTC. It codes for CASSYLGVETQYF.

This chain uses TRBV28 with TRBJ2-1, with D perhaps matching TRBD2 (6 bases). V shed 3 bases and J shed 3 bases, with 9 bases lying between them. Germline CDR1 MDHEN, CDR2 SYDVKM. CDR3 length equals 14 residues. The CDR3 region has the DNA TGTGCCAGCAGTTTCGCGGGGCACTACAATGAGCAGTTCTTC. It encodes CASSFAGHYNEQFF.

This clonotype was detected only once. This chain uses TRBV12-3 or TRBV12-4 with TRBJ1-4, with no clear D. CDR3 length equals 15 residues. Trimming took off 2 bases at V and 8 bases at J, with 15 bases between the two ends. The CDR3 region has the DNA TGTGCCAGCAGTTTAAATGAGAGGGTATGGGAAAAACTGTTTTTT. Protein sequence: CASSLNERVWEKLFF.

This clonotype appeared a few times. This chain connects TRBV27 to TRBJ1-1; D not resolved. Per germline, CDR1 MNHEY and CDR2 SMNVEV (reference sequence). The CDR3 has 11 residues. The V end lost 5 bases, the J end lost 4 bases, and 5 bases lay between the germline ends. The CDR3 region is CASSGVTEAFF. The CDR3 nucleotides are TGTGCCAGCAGTGGGGTCACTGAAGCTTTCTTT.

This clonotype is a singleton in its sample. The chain employs TRBV2 and TRBJ1-2; D gene uncertain. Trimming shortened V by 3 bases and J by 8 bases, and 13 bases separated the two germline ends. This CDR3 comprises 13 residues. Germline CDR1 SNHLY, CDR2 FYNNEI. The DNA for the CDR3 is TGTGCCAGCAGTGAGAAGGCAGGAGGGGGCTACACCTTC. Its translation is CASSEKAGGGYTF.

The J gene is TRBJ2-1, the V gene TRBV25-1; 7 nucleotides match TRBD1. There are 14 residues in the CDR3. V was pared by 4 bases and J by 3 bases, with 3 bases of the junction left unmatched. The germline V gene encodes CDR1 MGHDK and CDR2 SYGVNS. CDR3 loop: CASSGDRYYNEQFF. The DNA for the CDR3 is TGTGCCAGCAGTGGGGACAGATACTACAATGAGCAGTTCTTC.

This clonotype was seen a single time. The rearrangement uses TRBV7-6 and TRBJ2-2, with a tentative D call TRBD2 (5 bases). This CDR3 has 14 residues. Trimming took off 1 base at V and 4 bases at J, with 7 bases between the two ends. Germline CDR1 and CDR2: SGHVS and FNYEAQ. The CDR3 sequence: CASSLGTLTGELFF. CDR3 nucleotides: TGTGCCAGCAGCTTAGGGACTCTCACCGGGGAGCTGTTTTTT.

V gene TRBV10-2 combines with J gene TRBJ2-1; no clear D. Germline loops: CDR1 WSHSY, CDR2 SAAADI. The CDR3 is 15 amino acids. V was trimmed by 3 bases and J by 0 bases, leaving 9 bases between them. The CDR3 nucleotides read TGCGCCAGCAGTGACGACATGAGCTCCTACAATGAGCAGTTCTTC. This gives the protein CASSDDMSSYNEQFF.

The chain is built from TRBV7-2 and TRBJ1-1; 7 bases are a match to TRBD1. This CDR3 has 14 amino acids. Germline V gene data show CDR1 as SGHTA and CDR2 as FQGNSA. V trimming: 4 bases; J trimming: 1 base; junction bases outside the gene matches: 3. The DNA for the CDR3 is TGTGCCAGCAGCTACTGGACAGGGAACACTGAAGCTTTCTTT. It translates to CASSYWTGNTEAFF.

This clonotype has only one observation. The chain has TRBV4-1 and TRBJ1-1; 7 bases map to TRBD1. The V and J ends lost 3 bases and 2 bases, in that order; junction bases with no gene match: 6. The CDR3 consists of 15 residues. CDR1 and CDR2 from the germline V gene are MGHRA and YSYEKL. Written as DNA, the CDR3 is TGCGCCAGCAGCCAGACAGGACAGGTTAACACTGAAGCTTTCTTT. Translated, it gives CASSQTGQVNTEAFF.

The rearrangement uses TRBV7-9 and TRBJ2-7; 12 bases fit TRBD1. CDR1 is SEHNR, CDR2 FQNEAQ, per germline (reference sequence). This CDR3 is built from 14 residues. The J segment lost 6 bases and the V segment lost 5 bases, leaving 5 bases of the junction unmatched. CDR3: CASSPRDRGLEQYF. The CDR3 DNA reads as TGTGCCAGCAGCCCCCGGGACAGGGGGCTCGAGCAGTACTTC. The full variable domain, rest sourced from reference TRBV7-9 and TRBJ2-7, is DTGVSQNPRHKITKRGQNVTFRCDPISEHNRLYWYRQTLGQGPEFLTYFQNEAQLEKSRLLSDRFSAERPKGSFSTLEIQRTEQGDSAMYLCASSPRDRGLEQYFGPGTRLTVT.

The V gene is TRBV1, the J gene TRBJ1-5. TRBV1 is described as a pseudogene. The CDR3 is 18 amino acids. In nucleotides, the CDR3 is TGCACCAGCAGCCTCGAATTTAGAGGGCTCAATAGCAATCAGCCCCAGCATTTT. Translating gives CTSSLEFRGLNSNQPQHF.

This clonotype was picked up a small number of times. The V call is TRBV20-1, the J call TRBJ1-2, with D perhaps TRBD1 (6 bases). Looked up from germline, CDR1 is DFQATT and CDR2 is SNEGSKA (reference sequence). CDR3 length: 14 amino acids. The V end was cut by 7 bases, the J end by 4 bases, with 19 bases between. CDR3 nucleotides: TGCAGTGTTATTCCGACCTCAGGGGTCTATGGCTACACCTTC. It yields the protein CSVIPTSGVYGYTF.

The V call is TRBV27, the J call TRBJ2-7; D gene uncertain. V gave up 2 bases and J gave up 3 bases, with 8 bases separating them. CDR1 is MNHEY, CDR2 SMNVEV, per germline (reference sequence). CDR3 length equals 13 residues. CDR3 coding DNA: TGTGCCAGCAGTTTAACTCAATTCTACGAGCAGTACTTC. Protein sequence: CASSLTQFYEQYF.

This clonotype was observed a few times. Lacking the conserved final phenylalanine or tryptophan, this CDR3 likely reflects a read error. V is TRBV7-2 and J is TRBJ2-7, with a possible D match to TRBD2 (6 bases). V was cut by 5 bases and J by 0 bases, with 14 bases left in between. In germline, CDR1 is SGHTA, CDR2 FQGNSA. The CDR3 is made up of 15 amino acids. The DNA for the CDR3 is TGTGCCAGCAGCCCCAGCAACGGGGGCTCCTACGAGCAGTACTTA. Translating gives CASSPSNGGSYEQYL.

This clonotype came up once. This chain links TRBV6-5 with TRBJ2-2; D call uncertain. Between the trimmed V and J ends, which lost 6 bases and 4 bases, there was a span of 6 bases. The V gene's germline CDR1 is MNHEY and CDR2 SVGAGI. CDR3 length: 12 amino acids. The CDR3 region has the DNA TGTGCCAGCAGGAAAGTCACCGGGGAGCTGTTTTTT. Translating it yields CASRKVTGELFF.

This chain uses TRBV27 with TRBJ1-2; no definite D call. Germline V gene sequence: CDR1 MNHEY, CDR2 SMNVEV (reference sequence). The V and J ends lost 2 bases and 4 bases respectively, with 14 bases between them. This CDR3 has 15 residues. The CDR3 DNA reads TGTGCCAGCAGTTTAACAGCAGGTATCGGCTATGGCTACACCTTC. This translates into CASSLTAGIGYGYTF.

This chain links TRBV4-1 with TRBJ2-7; 12 bases are shared with TRBD2. Germline V gene sequence: CDR1 MGHRA, CDR2 YSYEKL. The CDR3 runs to 16 residues. After removal of 2 bases from V and 7 bases from J, the junction contained 9 bases not matched to a gene. The CDR3 loop is CASSQTPLAGGPEQYF. The CDR3 DNA follows: TGCGCCAGCAGCCAAACCCCCCTAGCGGGGGGGCCTGAGCAGTACTTC.

This clonotype was seen a handful of times. The chain recombines TRBV4-1 with TRBJ2-7, with 7 bases fitting TRBD2. V gave up 1 base and J gave up 2 bases; unmatched junction bases: 14. This CDR3 contains 18 residues. The germline V gene has CDR1 MGHRA and CDR2 YSYEKL. In DNA form, the CDR3 reads TGCGCCAGCAGCCAAGGGACGGCCGGGACTAACCCAGCCTACGAGCAGTACTTC. Translating it yields CASSQGTAGTNPAYEQYF.

The rearrangement uses TRBV27 and TRBJ2-7; D not resolved. CDR3 size: 14 residues. The germline V gene encodes CDR1 MNHEY and CDR2 SMNVEV (reference sequence). V lost 5 bases and J 0 bases, leaving 11 bases between the germline ends. CDR3 sequence: CASSVRSSSYEQYF. The CDR3 DNA reads TGTGCCAGCAGTGTCAGGAGTAGCTCCTACGAGCAGTACTTC.

This chain connects TRBV28 to TRBJ1-1; TRBD1 is a possible D gene (6 bases). V dropped 7 bases and J dropped 4 bases, with 13 bases sitting between them. The CDR3 sequence is 13 residues long. The V gene's germline CDR1 is MDHEN and CDR2 SYDVKM. The CDR3 sequence: CASITRGSTEAFF. As DNA, the CDR3 is TGTGCCAGCATCACCAGGGGTTCCACTGAAGCTTTCTTT.

The chain carries TRBV19 and TRBJ2-1; 8 positions agree with TRBD2. The V segment lost 3 bases and the J segment 4 bases; nucleotides outside the gene matches: 8. Germline V lookup: CDR1 LNHDA, CDR2 SQIVND (reference sequence). The CDR3 has 16 amino acids. CDR3 nucleotides: TGTGCCAGTAGTATTAGTGCGGGAGGATCGTACAATGAGCAGTTCTTC. The encoded protein is CASSISAGGSYNEQFF.

This chain links TRBV2 with TRBJ2-3; TRBD1 matches at 9 bases. Trimming removed 8 bases from V and 0 bases from J; junction bases left unmatched: 6. CDR3 length: 15 residues. Germline lookup yields CDR1 SNHLY and CDR2 FYNNEI. The CDR3 is CASLGQGWSTDTQYF. The CDR3 DNA reads as TGTGCCAGCCTAGGACAGGGGTGGAGCACAGATACGCAGTATTTT.

The rearrangement links TRBV9 to TRBJ1-2, with D perhaps TRBD1 (6 bases). The germline V and J ends were trimmed by 0 bases and 2 bases, with 8 bases remaining between them. The CDR3 loop spans 14 amino acids. CDR1 is SGDLS and CDR2 is YYNGEE in the germline V gene. CDR3: CASSVGQANYGYTF. The CDR3 bases are TGTGCCAGCAGCGTAGGACAGGCGAACTATGGCTACACCTTC.